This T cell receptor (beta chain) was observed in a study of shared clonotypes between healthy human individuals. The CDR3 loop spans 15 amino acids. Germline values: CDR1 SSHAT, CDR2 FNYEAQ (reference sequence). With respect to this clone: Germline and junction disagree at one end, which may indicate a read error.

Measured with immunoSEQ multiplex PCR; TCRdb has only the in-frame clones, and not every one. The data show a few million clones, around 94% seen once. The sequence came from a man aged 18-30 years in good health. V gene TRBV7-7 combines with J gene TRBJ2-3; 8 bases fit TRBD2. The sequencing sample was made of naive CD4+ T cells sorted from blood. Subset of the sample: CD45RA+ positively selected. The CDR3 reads CASSRSGSKSDTQYF. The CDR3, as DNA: TGTGCTAGCAGCCGGAGCGGGAGTAAGTCCGATACGCAGTATTTT.